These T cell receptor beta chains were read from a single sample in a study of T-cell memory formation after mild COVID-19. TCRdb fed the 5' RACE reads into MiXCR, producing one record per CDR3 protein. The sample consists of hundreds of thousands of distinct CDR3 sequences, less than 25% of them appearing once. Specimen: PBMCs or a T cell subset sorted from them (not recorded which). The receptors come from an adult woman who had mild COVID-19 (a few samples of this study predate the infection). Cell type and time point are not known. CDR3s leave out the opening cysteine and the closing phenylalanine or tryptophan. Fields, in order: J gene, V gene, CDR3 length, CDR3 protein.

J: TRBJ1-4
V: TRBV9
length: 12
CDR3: ASSPRSGVSELF

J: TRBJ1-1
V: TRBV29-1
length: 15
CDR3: SVSTREWGTDPPEAF

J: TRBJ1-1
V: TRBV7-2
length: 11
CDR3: ASSWTRGTEAF

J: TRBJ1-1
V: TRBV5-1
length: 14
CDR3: ASSWAFLEANTEAF

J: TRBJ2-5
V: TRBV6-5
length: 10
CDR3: ASGQGKETQY

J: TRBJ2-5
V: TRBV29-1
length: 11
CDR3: SGSQGAWGTQY

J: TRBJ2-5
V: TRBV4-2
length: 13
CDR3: ASSQRKMGQETQY

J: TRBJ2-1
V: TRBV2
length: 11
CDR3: ASSEGLNNEQF

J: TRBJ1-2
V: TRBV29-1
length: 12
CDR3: SAKVWGRGYGYT

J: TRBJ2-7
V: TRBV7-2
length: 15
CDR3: ASSLGPGLPVSYEQY

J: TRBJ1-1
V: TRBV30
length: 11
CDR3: AWTPGVYTEAF

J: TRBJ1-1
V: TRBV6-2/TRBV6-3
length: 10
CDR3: ASSYYGGEAF

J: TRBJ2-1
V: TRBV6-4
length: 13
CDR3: ASSAGTGSYNEQF

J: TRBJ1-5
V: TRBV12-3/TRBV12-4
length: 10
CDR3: ASRYGDQPQH

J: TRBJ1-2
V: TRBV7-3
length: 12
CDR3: ASSTPGQRDGYT

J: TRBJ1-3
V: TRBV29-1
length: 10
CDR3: SVGADGNTIY

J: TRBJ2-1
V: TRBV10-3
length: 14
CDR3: AISESGGGPSHEQF

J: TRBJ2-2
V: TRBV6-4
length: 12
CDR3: ASSDREWSGELF

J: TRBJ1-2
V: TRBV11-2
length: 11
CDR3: ASSRGASHGYT

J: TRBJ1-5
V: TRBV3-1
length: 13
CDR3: ASSQGGVAVQPQH

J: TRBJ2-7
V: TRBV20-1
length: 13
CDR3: SATGLAVFVYEQY

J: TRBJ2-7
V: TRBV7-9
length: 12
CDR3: ASSLEGAWDEQY

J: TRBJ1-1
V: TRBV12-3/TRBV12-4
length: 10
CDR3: ASSWGARGPF

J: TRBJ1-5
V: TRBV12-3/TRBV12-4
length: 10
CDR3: ASSRDYQPQH

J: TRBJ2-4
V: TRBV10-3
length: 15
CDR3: AISGEDRGLAKNIQY

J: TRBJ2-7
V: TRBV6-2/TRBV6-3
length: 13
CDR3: ASSFGLGRTYEQY

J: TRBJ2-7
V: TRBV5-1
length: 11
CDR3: ASSLDSGREQY

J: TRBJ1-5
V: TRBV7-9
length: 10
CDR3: ASSTQTGAQH

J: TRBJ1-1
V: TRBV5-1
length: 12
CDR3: ASSGTGANTEAF

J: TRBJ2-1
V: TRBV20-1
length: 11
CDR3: SARYVVRNEQF

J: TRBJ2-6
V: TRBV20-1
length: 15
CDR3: SARGPGQHSGANVLT

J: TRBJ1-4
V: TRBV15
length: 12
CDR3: ATSRGGAAEKLF

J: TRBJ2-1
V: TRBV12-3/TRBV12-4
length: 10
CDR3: ASSPLRGQEF

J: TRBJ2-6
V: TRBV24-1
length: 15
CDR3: ATSRAYSGSGANVLT

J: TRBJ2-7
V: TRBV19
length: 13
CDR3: ASSMGQGPSYEQY

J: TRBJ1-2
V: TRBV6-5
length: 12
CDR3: ASSRQGRGYGYT

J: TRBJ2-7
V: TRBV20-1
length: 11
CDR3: SVNKATSYEQY

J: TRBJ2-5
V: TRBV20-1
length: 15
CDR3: SARVTSGRPGGETQY

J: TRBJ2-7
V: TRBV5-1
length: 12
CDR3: ASSISGTADEQY

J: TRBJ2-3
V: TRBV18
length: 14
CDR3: ASSPALGAYTDTQY

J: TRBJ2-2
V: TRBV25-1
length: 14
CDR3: ASSDQDRGDTGELF

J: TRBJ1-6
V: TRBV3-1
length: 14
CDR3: ASSQGSLSYNSPLH

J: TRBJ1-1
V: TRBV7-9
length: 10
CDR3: ASSPQGAEAF

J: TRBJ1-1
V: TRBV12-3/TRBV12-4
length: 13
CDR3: ASSDELFLNTEAF

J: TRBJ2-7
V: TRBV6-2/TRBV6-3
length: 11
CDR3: ASSLETYYEQY

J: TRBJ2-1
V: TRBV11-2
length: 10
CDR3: ASSLAFREQF

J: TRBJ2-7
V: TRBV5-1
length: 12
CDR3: ASSLGTGGDEQY

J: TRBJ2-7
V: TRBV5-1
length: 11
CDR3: ASSPSRGWEQY

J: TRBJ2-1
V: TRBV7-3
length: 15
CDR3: ASSLFATANRVVEQF

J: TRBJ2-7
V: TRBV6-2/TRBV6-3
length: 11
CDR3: ASSSQGFDEQY

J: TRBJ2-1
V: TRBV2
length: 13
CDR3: ASSFGQGAGNEQF

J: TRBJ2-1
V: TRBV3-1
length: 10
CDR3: ASSLRMGEQF

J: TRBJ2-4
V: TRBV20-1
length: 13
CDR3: SAKVARSPQNIQY

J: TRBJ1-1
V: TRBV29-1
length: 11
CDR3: SADLEMNTEAF

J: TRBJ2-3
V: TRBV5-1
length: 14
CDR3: ASSLALRGDTDTQY

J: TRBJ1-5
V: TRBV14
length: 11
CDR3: ASSQAPHQPQH

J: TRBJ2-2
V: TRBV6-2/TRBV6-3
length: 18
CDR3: ASSYYGLAGGPRVTGELF

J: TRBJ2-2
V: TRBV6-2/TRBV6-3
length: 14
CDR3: ASRRTSGVNTGELF